This T cell receptor beta chain was retrieved from a study of CD8 T cells in Susac syndrome. RNA totalling about 0.5 to 1 ug underwent reverse transcription with random hexamers. One entry per CDR3 protein, called by TCRdb with MiXCR from the immunoSEQ multiplex PCR reads. Of just over 150,000 distinct CDR3 sequences listed, around 95% are singletons. The sequencing sample was made of CD8+ T cells from PBMCs. The TCR comes from a human donor with multiple sclerosis.

CDR3 amino acids: CAWTASSGPNEKLFF. The CDR3 DNA is TGTGCCTGGACGGCTAGTTCAGGGCCTAATGAAAAACTGTTTTTT. The chain has TRBV30 and TRBJ1-4; a weak D match, TRBD1 (5 bases). Trimming removed 4 bases from V and 3 bases from J, with 15 bases in between. Germline CDR1 reads GTSNPN; CDR2 reads SVGIG (reference sequence). The CDR3 covers 15 residues.